This note documents a single T cell receptor beta chain sequence. Method: immunoSEQ multiplex PCR; TCRdb's copy keeps in-frame clones and lacks some. The profile shows more than 250,000 clones, approximately 88% of them singletons. This entry is derived from a study of blood T cell repertoires in COVID-19. Categorization into cohorts depended on clinical history that participants reported. The sample comprised PBMCs or T cells enriched from blood (not recorded which). This clonotype was sampled from a woman aged 40 to 50 who had recovered from COVID-19.

This CDR3 reads CASSLGGSSGNTIYF. The CDR3 DNA reads as TGTGCCAGCAGCTTAGGCGGTAGCTCTGGAAACACCATATATTTT. This chain connects TRBV7-2 to TRBJ1-3; D remains ambiguous. CDR1 is SGHTA and CDR2 is FQGNSA in the germline V gene. The ends were cut back, 1 base at V and 0 bases at J, with 7 bases in the middle. The CDR3 totals 15 residues.